Following are 30 T cell receptor beta chains from one sample sequenced in a study of metastatic and nonmetastatic thyroid tumors. TCRdb ran MiXCR on the PCR reads. The sample includes fewer than 40,000 clones, about 30% of them seen just once. All patients were untreated before thyroid surgery. Source material: blood. These receptors were obtained from a female donor with papillary thyroid cancer or a benign thyroid nodule (not recorded which). Some clones in this sample may be carry-over from other donors' samples.

This clone came up a few times. The chain uses TRBV6-1 and TRBJ2-1; TRBD2 might be the D (6 bases). The CDR3 extends over 14 amino acids. Trimming stripped 6 bases from V and 6 bases from J, with 15 bases between. From germline, CDR1 is MNHNS and CDR2 SASEGT. CDR3 coding DNA: TGTGCCAGCAGCGGGACTCTCGGGACCAATGAGCAGTTCTTC. Protein: CASSGTLGTNEQFF.

The sample holds many counts of this clone. The chain recombines TRBV4-2 with TRBJ2-3, with 13 bases lining up with TRBD2. The CDR3 contains 19 residues. Germline V gene sequence: CDR1 LGHNA, CDR2 YNFKEQ. V shed 1 base, J shed 0 bases, and the junction held 7 bases outside the gene matches. The CDR3 DNA is TGTGCCAGCAGCCAAGGACTAGCGGGAGGATTTTCTAGCACAGATACGCAGTATTTT. Amino acids: CASSQGLAGGFSSTDTQYF.

CDR3 sequence: CASSLGVYYEQYF. The CDR3 nucleotides read TGTGCCAGCAGCTTGGGTGTATACTACGAGCAGTACTTC. This chain links TRBV5-5 with TRBJ2-7; D ambiguous. The germline V gene encodes CDR1 SGHKS and CDR2 YYEKEE (reference sequence). The CDR3 is made up of 13 amino acids. The V end was cut by 0 bases, the J end by 3 bases, with 7 bases between.

The rearrangement joins TRBV11-2 to TRBJ2-7; 11 bases map to TRBD2. This CDR3 region has 17 residues. With 5 bases clipped from V and 4 bases from J, the junction kept 13 bases outside the gene matches. The germline gives CDR1 SGHAT, CDR2 FQNNGV. CDR3 sequence reads: CASSVSGGLAGYYEQYF. For the CDR3, the DNA is TGTGCCAGCAGCGTAAGTGGAGGACTAGCGGGTTATTACGAGCAGTACTTC.

This clone rates as medium-sized. The gene calls are TRBV27 and TRBJ2-7; maybe TRBD1 (5 bases). Deletions cut 0 bases from V and 7 bases from J, with 16 bases between. This CDR3 comprises 15 residues. The germline gives CDR1 MNHEY, CDR2 SMNVEV (reference sequence). The CDR3: CASSLSRTQRGEQYF. DNA of the CDR3: TGTGCCAGCAGTTTATCGCGCACCCAAAGGGGTGAGCAGTACTTC.

This clone has at least ten counts. The J gene is TRBJ2-5, the V gene TRBV9; 8 positions match TRBD2. The V and J ends lost 3 bases and 1 base, in that order; junction bases with no gene match: 11. This CDR3 region has 17 residues. The germline V gene encodes CDR1 SGDLS and CDR2 YYNGEE. The DNA for the CDR3 is TGTGCCAGCAGCGCAATAGGGTTACGGGGGGGCCAAGAGACCCAGTACTTC. Translating it yields CASSAIGLRGGQETQYF.

J is TRBJ2-3 and V is TRBV5-1; 10 bases fit TRBD1. Unmatched junction bases numbered 3, after V lost 3 bases and J lost 5 bases. The germline V gene encodes CDR1 SGHRS and CDR2 YFSETQ. This CDR3 region has 14 residues. CDR3 amino acids: CASSWDRGKDTQYF. CDR3 in DNA: TGCGCCAGCAGCTGGGACAGGGGTAAAGATACGCAGTATTTT. The full variable domain, completed using reference TRBV5-1 and TRBJ2-3, is KAGVTQTPRYLIKTRGQQVTLSCSPISGHRSVSWYQQTPGQGLQFLFEYFSETQRNKGNFPGRFSGRQFSNSRSEMNVSTLELGDSALYLCASSWDRGKDTQYFGPGTRLTVL.

This clone was recorded many times. The chain is built from TRBV20-1 and TRBJ1-2, with D maybe TRBD1 (5 bases). The CDR3 contains 16 residues. V was pared by 1 base and J by 2 bases, with 17 bases between. Per germline, CDR1 DFQATT and CDR2 SNEGSKA (reference sequence). The CDR3 coding sequence is TGCAGTGCTAGAGCTTTTGGAGGGGTCAGGAACTATGGCTACACCTTC. Its translation: CSARAFGGVRNYGYTF.

The chain uses TRBV20-1 and TRBJ1-1, with D perhaps TRBD1 (5 bases). Trimming took 3 bases from V and 4 from J, leaving 18 bases between them. CDR1 and CDR2 (germline): DFQATT, SNEGSKA (reference sequence). This CDR3 is 15 amino acids long. The CDR3 sequence: CSARRPGGLGTEAFF. DNA of the CDR3: TGCAGTGCTAGGAGGCCCGGGGGGTTGGGCACTGAAGCTTTCTTT.

The V and J genes are TRBV5-6 and TRBJ1-2; TRBD1 matches 10 bases. The CDR3 sequence is 16 residues long. V trimming: 7 bases; J trimming: 5 bases; junction bases outside the gene matches: 14. Germline V gene sequence: CDR1 SGHDT, CDR2 YYEEEE. This CDR3 is CASWLPPGQGPYGYTF. Here the CDR3 DNA reads TGTGCCAGCTGGTTGCCGCCGGGACAGGGGCCGTATGGCTACACCTTC.

This clone showed up many times. The V and J genes are TRBV5-6 and TRBJ2-1; 8 bases map to TRBD2. The CDR3 length is 15 residues. V shed 0 bases and J 6 bases; nucleotides not matched to a gene: 5. The V gene's germline CDR1 is SGHDT and CDR2 YYEEEE. The CDR3 region has the DNA TGTGCCAGCAGCTTGGAACTAGCGGATGTCAATGAGCAGTTCTTC. Translation: CASSLELADVNEQFF.

Regarding this clone: A much larger clone sits a single nucleotide away, making a read error possible. Lacking the conserved final phenylalanine or tryptophan, this CDR3 likely reflects a read error. The gene calls are TRBV20-1 and TRBJ2-2, with D unresolved. Germline loops: CDR1 DFQATT, CDR2 SNEGSKA (reference sequence). V lost 4 bases and J 4 bases, leaving 10 bases between the germline ends. This CDR3 comprises 13 residues. The CDR3 loop is CSAIDHSTGELFS. The CDR3 bases are TGCAGTGCTATAGATCACTCCACCGGGGAGCTGTTTTCT.

This clone was detected ten times or more. V is TRBV20-1 and J is TRBJ2-3, with 12 bases lining up with TRBD2. Germline CDR1 and CDR2: DFQATT and SNEGSKA (reference sequence). After removal of 4 bases from V and 7 bases from J, the junction contained 15 bases not matched to a gene. This CDR3 comprises 17 residues. The CDR3 DNA reads as TGCAGTGCTACGGCTAGCGGGAGGGCTGGTATTGGAAATACGCAGTATTTT. Its translation is CSATASGRAGIGNTQYF.

Note on this clone: At one boundary the junction diverges from the germline segment, which might be a read error. The genes are TRBV11-1 and TRBJ2-1, with 13 bases identical to TRBD2. Germline CDR1 and CDR2: SGHAT and FQDESV (reference sequence). The CDR3 covers 19 residues. For the CDR3, the DNA is TGCGCCTGCAGTTTAGCGCTGGGGACTAGCGGGACTCCATGGGATGGGCAGTTCTTC. It encodes CACSLALGTSGTPWDGQFF.

This clone showed up many times. The chain links TRBV6-1 to TRBJ2-1; 11 positions agree with TRBD2. Germline CDR1 and CDR2: MNHNS and SASEGT. Trimming took 2 bases from V and 5 from J; bases not matched to a gene: 2. The CDR3 runs 15 residues. The CDR3 bases are TGTGCCAGCAGTGAACTAGCGGGAGGCCACAATGAGCAGTTCTTC. It specifies CASSELAGGHNEQFF.

A few counts support this clone. It may be a read error: a sequence one base away is much more abundant. The chain recombines TRBV9 with TRBJ1-6, with 8 bases that match TRBD1. This CDR3 is built from 15 residues. With 0 bases clipped from V and 11 bases from J, the junction kept 7 bases outside the gene matches. Germline V gene sequence: CDR1 SGDLS, CDR2 YYNGEE. The CDR3 bases are TGTGCCAGCAGCGTAGGGACAGGGATAGGCGCACCCCTCCACTTT. Residues: CASSVGTGIGAPLHF.

The chain couples TRBV20-1 to TRBJ1-2; D unresolved. V lost 5 bases and J lost 10, with 20 bases in between. Germline V gene data show CDR1 as DFQATT and CDR2 as SNEGSKA (reference sequence). CDR3 length equals 13 residues. The CDR3 reads CSAWSWAGYLYTF. The CDR3 coding sequence is TGCAGTGCTTGGTCATGGGCTGGGTATCTCTACACCTTC.

The sample holds one count of this clone. The genes are TRBV4-3 and TRBJ2-3; no clear D gene. V lost 3 bases, J lost 5 bases, and 9 bases lay in between. The germline V gene encodes CDR1 LGHNA and CDR2 YSLEER. The CDR3 consists of 13 residues. The CDR3: CASSQEMGDTQYF. The CDR3 region has the DNA TGCGCCAGCAGCCAGGAGATGGGAGATACGCAGTATTTT.

This clone was observed a few times. This chain connects TRBV10-2 to TRBJ2-7, with 8 bases fitting TRBD2. The CDR3 length is 14 residues. CDR1 and CDR2 (germline): WSHSY, SAAADI. Trimming removed 7 bases from V and 6 bases from J; junction bases left unmatched: 11. This chain's CDR3 is CASTEAGALSEQYF. The CDR3 DNA reads TGCGCCAGCACCGAAGCGGGGGCCTTGAGCGAGCAGTACTTC.

This clone was seen a handful of times. This chain connects TRBV6-1 to TRBJ2-5; TRBD2 matches 7 bases. CDR1 and CDR2 from the germline V gene are MNHNS and SASEGT. V lost 0 bases, J lost 1 base, and 5 bases stayed unmatched. The CDR3 is 16 amino acids. The CDR3 protein is CASSEAAGVGQETQYF. CDR3 DNA sequence: TGTGCCAGCAGTGAAGCGGCGGGAGTGGGCCAAGAGACCCAGTACTTC.

Written as DNA, the CDR3 is TGTGCCAGCACTCCCCCCCAGAAGCGCCCTAACGAGCAGTACTTC. This codes for CASTPPQKRPNEQYF. The chain employs TRBV2 and TRBJ2-7, with D unresolved. V dropped 7 bases and J dropped 5 bases, with 21 bases sitting between them. This CDR3 spans 15 amino acids. CDR1 SNHLY and CDR2 FYNNEI come from the germline V gene.

This clone has at least ten counts. V and J are TRBV5-1 and TRBJ2-5, with D possibly TRBD1 on 7 matching bases. CDR3 length: 15 residues. Germline V gives CDR1 SGHRS, CDR2 YFSETQ. Trimming left V 0 bases short and J 1 base short, with 10 bases between. The DNA for the CDR3 is TGCGCCAGCAGCTTGGACAGGGGAGGCCAAGAGACCCAGTACTTC. Amino acids: CASSLDRGGQETQYF.

This clone has ten or more counts. The chain links TRBV15 to TRBJ2-1; 8 positions match TRBD2. Germline-derived CDR1 and CDR2 are LNHNV and YYDKDF (reference sequence). The CDR3 runs 14 residues. With V trimmed by 5 bases and J by 8 bases, 8 bases remained unmatched. The CDR3 spells CATSGGRSGHEQFF. Here the CDR3 DNA reads TGTGCCACCAGCGGCGGGAGGAGCGGGCATGAGCAGTTCTTC.

This chain uses TRBV5-1 with TRBJ2-5; D not resolved. V was trimmed by 4 bases and J by 1 base, leaving 5 bases between them. The V gene's germline CDR1 is SGHRS and CDR2 YFSETQ. This CDR3 region has 12 residues. The CDR3 here is CASSLVQETQYF. Written as DNA, the CDR3 is TGCGCCAGCAGCCTCGTCCAAGAGACCCAGTACTTC.

This clone has at least ten counts. The V gene is TRBV11-1, the J gene TRBJ1-1; D uncertain. Germline lookup yields CDR1 SGHAT and CDR2 FQDESV (reference sequence). V was trimmed by 2 bases and J by 1 base, leaving 5 bases between them. This CDR3 spans 13 amino acids. CDR3 loop: CASSLSQNTEAFF. The CDR3 region has the DNA TGTGCCAGCAGCTTATCCCAGAACACTGAAGCTTTCTTT.

In the case of this clone: A read error may produce the germline difference seen at one junction end. The genes are TRBV6-6 and TRBJ2-7, with D perhaps TRBD2 (5 bases). This CDR3 contains 16 residues. The germline CDR1 and CDR2 sequences are MNHNY and SVGAGI (reference sequence). CDR3 DNA: TGTGCCAGCAGTTACTCGTTGGCGGGTCGAACCTACGAGCGGTACTTC. Protein sequence: CASSYSLAGRTYERYF.

This clone was counted a few times. The junction and the germline gene differ at one end; a read error may be behind it. V and J are TRBV6-4 and TRBJ1-2; tentative D call: TRBD1 (5 bases). This CDR3 region has 11 residues. Germline loops: CDR1 MRHNA, CDR2 SNTAGT. This chain's CDR3 is CASSDGGGYSF. The DNA of the CDR3 is TGTGCCAGCAGCGACGGGGGTGGATACTCCTTC.

This clone has ten or more counts. The chain carries TRBV29-1 and TRBJ1-4; no reliable D call. The V gene lost 5 bases and the J gene lost 5 bases, with 18 bases spanning the gap. Germline-derived CDR1 and CDR2 are SQVTM and ANQGSEA. The CDR3 contains 15 residues. CDR3 in amino acids: CSVPAGPGRNEKLFF. As DNA, the CDR3 is TGCAGCGTTCCCGCAGGCCCCGGGAGGAATGAAAAACTGTTTTTT. Full variable domain (missing parts from reference TRBV29-1 and TRBJ1-4): SAVISQKPSRDICQRGTSLTIQCQVDSQVTMMFWYRQQPGQSLTLIATANQGSEATYESGFVIDKFPISRPNLTFSTLTVSNMSPEDSSIYLCSVPAGPGRNEKLFFGSGTQLSVL.

This clone came up many times. Mismatch with germline at one junction end may stem from a read error. J is TRBJ2-3 and V is TRBV10-2; D gene uncertain. This CDR3 region has 12 residues. Germline CDR1 WSHSY, CDR2 SAAADI. CDR3 sequence (DNA): TGCGCCAGCAGTGATGAATGGACCCTCACTTCTTTT. This codes for CASSDEWTLTSF.

This clone appeared many times. The chain links TRBV5-1 to TRBJ2-1; D perhaps matches TRBD1 (6 bases). The CDR3 contains 13 residues. V lost 1 base to trimming and J lost 7 bases, with 9 bases between them. Germline V lookup: CDR1 SGHRS, CDR2 YFSETQ. The CDR3 nucleotides are TGCGCCAGCAGCTTGTTGAGGGGGAATGAGCAGTTCTTC. It specifies CASSLLRGNEQFF.